The next 18 T cell receptor beta chains were all read from a single sample in a study of blood T cell repertoires in COVID-19. Produced via immunoSEQ multiplex PCR; TCRdb's table is partial and in-frame only. Among about 120,000 clones, 85% to 90% were seen once, and the ten largest hold about 4%. The material sequenced was peripheral blood. Receptors originate from a woman aged 60 to 75 with COVID-19, enrolled during active disease.

V is TRBV9 and J is TRBJ2-1; 10 nucleotides match TRBD1. Germline V CDR1 and CDR2: SGDLS, YYNGEE. The CDR3 sequence is 16 residues long. J lost 5 bases, V lost 0 bases, and 5 bases had no gene match. The CDR3 loop reads CASSVVGTGVDNEQFF. As DNA, the CDR3 is TGTGCCAGCAGCGTAGTAGGGACAGGGGTCGACAATGAGCAGTTCTTC.

The sample holds a few counts of this clone. The J gene is TRBJ1-1, the V gene TRBV3-1 (or the pseudogene TRBV3-2), with no clear D. Germline values: CDR1 LGHDT, CDR2 YNNKEL (reference sequence). V gave up 0 bases and J gave up 7 bases, with 9 bases separating them. CDR3 length equals 13 residues. The CDR3 sequence: CASSQDVLGEAFF. As DNA, the CDR3 is TGTGCCAGCAGCCAAGATGTCCTAGGTGAAGCTTTCTTT.

V usage is TRBV7-9 and J usage is TRBJ2-3, with D perhaps matching TRBD2 (6 bases). Germline loops: CDR1 SEHNR, CDR2 FQNEAQ (reference sequence). Trimming took 5 bases from V and 2 from J, leaving 11 bases between them. The CDR3 runs 14 residues. DNA of the CDR3: TGTGCCAGCAGCGGGGACTCTGCCACAGATACGCAGTATTTT. Residues: CASSGDSATDTQYF.

The rearrangement joins TRBV12-3 or TRBV12-4 to TRBJ1-1; TRBD1 aligns across 8 bases. This CDR3 has 13 amino acids. J was trimmed by 0 bases and V by 7 bases; bases with no gene match: 1. CDR3 nucleotides: TGTGCCAGCACGGACAGGGTGAACACTGAAGCTTTCTTT. It is translated as CASTDRVNTEAFF.

CDR3 nucleotide sequence: TGTGCCAGCAGTGCTCTGCCCCGGGACTCTGGGGTTTGGGGCTACACCTTC. This codes for CASSALPRDSGVWGYTF. The genes are TRBV6-4 and TRBJ1-2, with D perhaps TRBD1 (5 bases). Germline V gene lookup returns CDR1 MRHNA and CDR2 SNTAGT. The CDR3 runs to 17 residues. V gave up 4 bases and J gave up 8 bases, with 26 bases separating them.

The rearrangement uses TRBV7-3 and TRBJ2-1; 7 nucleotides align to TRBD2. The V gene's germline CDR1 is SGHTA and CDR2 FQGTGA. There are 15 residues in the CDR3. V dropped 5 bases and J dropped 4; count of bases not matched to a gene: 8. The CDR3 sequence: CASSPAASGYNEQFF. Here the CDR3 DNA reads TGTGCCAGCAGCCCGGCGGCTAGCGGATACAATGAGCAGTTCTTC.

The CDR3 coding sequence is TGTGCCAGTAACATCTTCCTCCGGGACAGCTATGGCTACACCTTC. Encoded protein: CASNIFLRDSYGYTF. The V and J genes are TRBV19 and TRBJ1-2; 7 nucleotides align to TRBD1. The CDR3 length is 15 residues. The V gene end was trimmed by 7 bases and the J gene end by 4 bases; junction bases not matched to a gene: 12. Germline V gene lookup returns CDR1 LNHDA and CDR2 SQIVND (reference sequence).

The chain uses TRBV5-1 and TRBJ2-7; TRBD1 agrees at 7 bases. The germline CDR1 and CDR2 sequences are SGHRS and YFSETQ. The trim removed 3 bases at V and 3 bases at J, leaving 12 bases unmatched. The CDR3 length is 16 residues. The CDR3 DNA follows: TGCGCCAGCAGCTCCACGACGACAGGGCCCGTCTACGAGCAGTACTTC. Amino acid sequence: CASSSTTTGPVYEQYF.

This rearrangement joins TRBV12-3 or TRBV12-4 to TRBJ2-5; D gene unclear. Trimming shortened V by 3 bases and J by 2 bases, and 7 bases separated the two germline ends. The length of the CDR3 is 13 residues. CDR3 region: CASSLHRQETQYF. The CDR3, as DNA: TGTGCCAGCAGTTTGCACAGACAAGAGACCCAGTACTTC.

This chain uses TRBV5-6 with TRBJ1-6; TRBD1 matches 7 bases. There are 16 residues in the CDR3. The J segment lost 4 bases and the V segment lost 4 bases, leaving 8 bases of the junction unmatched. CDR1 and CDR2 (germline): SGHDT, YYEEEE. The DNA for the CDR3 is TGTGCCAGCAGCCTGGGGGACAGACTTTATAATTCACCCCTCCACTTT. Translating it yields CASSLGDRLYNSPLHF.

V gene TRBV16 combines with J gene TRBJ1-5; D is undetermined. The germline V gene has CDR1 KGHSY and CDR2 FQNENV. V was shortened by 3 bases and J by 2 bases, with 11 bases between the two germline ends. CDR3 length: 15 residues. The CDR3 protein is CASSQGLVGNQPQHF. CDR3 DNA: TGTGCCAGCAGCCAGGGTCTAGTGGGCAATCAGCCCCAGCATTTT.

The chain recombines TRBV7-3 with TRBJ2-2; no clear D gene. CDR1 and CDR2 (germline): SGHTA, FQGTGA. V lost 6 bases and J 3 bases, leaving 11 bases between the germline ends. This CDR3 has 14 amino acids. CDR3 sequence: CASRLRVDTGELFF. The CDR3 coding sequence is TGTGCCAGCAGACTTCGTGTCGACACCGGGGAGCTGTTTTTT.

The V and J genes are TRBV4-1 and TRBJ2-5; 10 bases fit TRBD2. Unmatched junction bases numbered 4, after V lost 1 base and J lost 2 bases. The germline gives CDR1 MGHRA, CDR2 YSYEKL. This CDR3 has 16 amino acids. The CDR3 region has the DNA TGCGCCAGCAGCCAAGCTCCTAGCGGGGGACAAGAGACCCAGTACTTC. Translation gives CASSQAPSGGQETQYF.

This clone was recorded once. This chain uses TRBV27 with TRBJ2-2; no reliable D call. Germline V gene lookup returns CDR1 MNHEY and CDR2 SMNVEV (reference sequence). The CDR3 consists of 12 residues. V lost 0 bases and J lost 6, with 2 bases in between. The CDR3 here is CASSLSAGELFF. The CDR3, as DNA: TGTGCCAGCAGTTTATCCGCCGGGGAGCTGTTTTTT.

The chain recombines TRBV5-1 with TRBJ1-3, with unresolved D. The germline V gene encodes CDR1 SGHRS and CDR2 YFSETQ. The CDR3 is 16 amino acids. The V end was cut by 0 bases, the J end by 0 bases, with 10 bases between. The CDR3 is CASSLVSGSSGNTIYF. CDR3 in DNA: TGCGCCAGCAGCTTGGTATCGGGAAGCTCTGGAAACACCATATATTTT.

The chain employs TRBV7-3 and TRBJ2-1; 7 nucleotides agree with TRBD2. The trim removed 5 bases at V and 15 bases at J, leaving 13 bases unmatched. This CDR3 contains 13 residues. Germline values: CDR1 SGHTA, CDR2 FQGTGA. CDR3 loop: CASSTDSSGPPFF. For the CDR3, the DNA is TGTGCCAGCAGCACCGACTCTAGCGGCCCGCCGTTCTTC.

The sample holds a few counts of this clone. The chain couples TRBV2 to TRBJ1-3; D gene uncertain. Trimming shortened V by 6 bases and J by 1 base, and 19 bases separated the two germline ends. The length of the CDR3 is 17 residues. Germline CDR1 reads SNHLY; CDR2 reads FYNNEI. Here the CDR3 reads CASSSIRRGTSGNTIYF. CDR3 nucleotides: TGTGCCAGCAGCAGCATCCGGCGGGGTACTTCTGGAAACACCATATATTTT. Filled out from reference TRBV2 and TRBJ1-3, the complete variable domain reads EPEVTQTPSHQVTQMGQEVILRCVPISNHLYFYWYRQILGQKVEFLVSFYNNEISEKSEIFDDQFSVERPDGSNFTLKIRSTKLEDSAMYFCASSSIRRGTSGNTIYFGEGSWLTVV.

CDR3: CAIRDSGANYGYTF. The DNA for the CDR3 is TGTGCCATCAGGGACAGTGGAGCTAACTATGGCTACACCTTC. The genes are TRBV10-3 and TRBJ1-2; possibly TRBD1 for D (6 bases). The germline V gene has CDR1 ENHRY and CDR2 SYGVKD. Trimming left V 6 bases short and J 0 bases short, with 11 bases between. The CDR3 consists of 14 residues.